One and the same sample provided the 9 T cell receptor beta chains below, sequenced in a study of human T cells and chemical hapten exposure. Each CDR3 protein gets one entry after TCRdb re-called the RACE reads with MiXCR. The table has 340,000 or so distinct CDR3 sequences, around 7% seen once. Stated time point: patch test 1, 2 weeks after DPC sensitization. Treatment meaning: therapeutic diphenylcyclopropenone sensitization with weekly scalp DPC. Specimen: whole blood, collected in connection with sensitization to the hapten diphenylcyclopropenone (DPC). Every receptor here comes from a woman between 18 and 29 years old with alopecia areata. Some clones in this sample may be carry-over from other donors' samples.

This clonotype showed up just a few times. This chain links TRBV27 with TRBJ1-1; D is undetermined. Germline lookup yields CDR1 MNHEY and CDR2 SMNVEV (reference sequence). Trimming shortened V by 4 bases and J by 8 bases, and 14 bases separated the two germline ends. The CDR3 has 13 amino acids. The CDR3 loop reads CASSSPDEGEAFF. The CDR3 DNA reads as TGTGCCAGCAGTTCCCCAGACGAAGGGGAAGCTTTCTTT.

This clonotype was recorded at least ten times. The rearrangement joins TRBV27 to TRBJ2-1; TRBD2 matches at 14 bases. The J segment lost 8 bases and the V segment lost 9 bases, leaving 12 bases of the junction unmatched. Germline CDR1 MNHEY, CDR2 SMNVEV (reference sequence). CDR3 length: 16 amino acids. The chain's CDR3 is CASSRGTSGGSHEQFF. The CDR3 nucleotides are TGTGCCAGTTCCCGAGGGACTAGCGGGGGATCTCATGAGCAGTTCTTC.

This clonotype was picked up many times. The J gene is TRBJ2-7, the V gene TRBV7-9; TRBD1 aligns across 10 bases. The CDR3 is 14 residues long. The V gene end was trimmed by 5 bases and the J gene end by 7 bases; junction bases not matched to a gene: 8. Germline CDR1 reads SEHNR; CDR2 reads FQNEAQ (reference sequence). The CDR3 DNA sequence: TGTGCCAGCAGCACCGGGACAGGGGCGCGGGAGCAGTACTTC. Protein: CASSTGTGAREQYF.

The CDR3 bases are TGCAGTGCTAGACCGGCAACTAATGAAAAACTGTTTTTT. It translates to CSARPATNEKLFF. The chain employs TRBV20-1 and TRBJ1-4; D ambiguous. V was clipped by 2 bases and J by 0 bases, with 4 bases between them. The CDR3 is made up of 13 amino acids. The germline gives CDR1 DFQATT, CDR2 SNEGSKA (reference sequence).

In this sample, this clonotype turned up many times. The chain carries TRBV7-3 and TRBJ1-5; no definite D call. Deletions cut 5 bases from V and 5 bases from J, with 10 bases between. Germline V CDR1 and CDR2: SGHTA, FQGTGA. CDR3 size: 13 residues. This chain's CDR3 is CASSPTPDQPQHF. The DNA of the CDR3 is TGTGCCAGCAGCCCGACCCCTGATCAGCCCCAGCATTTT.

A few counts support this clonotype. V usage is TRBV5-1 and J usage is TRBJ2-4; no clear D gene. Trimming stripped 2 bases from V and 8 bases from J, with 11 bases between. The CDR3 sequence is 13 residues long. CDR1 is SGHRS, CDR2 YFSETQ, per germline. The CDR3 DNA is TGCGCCAGCAGCTTCGCGGAGATAGACATTCAGTACTTC. It translates to CASSFAEIDIQYF. The entire variable domain, with the rest obtained from reference TRBV5-1 and TRBJ2-4, is as follows: KAGVTQTPRYLIKTRGQQVTLSCSPISGHRSVSWYQQTPGQGLQFLFEYFSETQRNKGNFPGRFSGRQFSNSRSEMNVSTLELGDSALYLCASSFAEIDIQYFGAGTRLSVL.

This clonotype was observed many times. This chain links TRBV3-1 with TRBJ2-2, with unresolved D. The CDR3 covers 12 residues. Trimming removed 1 base from V and 6 bases from J, with 3 bases in between. The germline V gene encodes CDR1 LGHDT and CDR2 YNNKEL (reference sequence). The CDR3 is CASSQGPGELFF. The CDR3 coding sequence is TGTGCCAGCAGCCAAGGGCCCGGGGAGCTGTTTTTT.

At least ten counts were recorded for this clonotype. The chain combines TRBV18 with TRBJ1-6, with 9 positions matching TRBD1. The CDR3 consists of 16 residues. The V gene's germline CDR1 is KGHSH and CDR2 LQKENI. V shed 6 bases and J 4 bases; nucleotides not matched to a gene: 7. CDR3: CASSPTGTGYNSPLHF. The CDR3 DNA reads TGTGCCAGCTCTCCTACCGGGACAGGGTATAATTCACCCCTCCACTTT.

This clonotype was seen at least ten times. The rearrangement links TRBV18 to TRBJ1-1, with a tentative D call TRBD1 (5 bases). Trimming pared 0 bases from V and 1 base from J, leaving 9 bases between. Germline-derived CDR1 and CDR2 are KGHSH and LQKENI. The CDR3 totals 15 residues. This chain's CDR3 is CASSPPNQGNTEAFF. In nucleotides, the CDR3 is TGTGCCAGCTCACCACCAAATCAGGGGAACACTGAAGCTTTCTTT.